One T cell receptor (beta chain) is described in this entry. The sample comes from a study of blood T cell repertoires in COVID-19. The overall study: Sample material is recorded as cDNA or gDNA derived from T cells, B-cell-depleted T cells, or PBMCs.

Produced via immunoSEQ multiplex PCR; TCRdb's table is partial and in-frame only. The table includes about 220,000 clones, approximately 92% detected once. V dropped 1 base and J dropped 2; count of bases not matched to a gene: 2. Germline V gives CDR1 SGHVS, CDR2 FQNEAQ. This CDR3 spans 14 amino acids. The receptor comes from a woman aged 18-30 years in a cohort exposed to, infected with or recovered from COVID-19 (not recorded which). The chain uses TRBV7-8 and TRBJ2-7; 7 bases match TRBD2. The sample consisted of PBMCs or T cells enriched from blood (not recorded which). CDR3 sequence reads: CASSLESGTYEQYF. DNA for the CDR3: TGTGCCAGCAGCTTAGAGAGCGGGACCTACGAGCAGTACTTC.